The clone carrying this T cell receptor beta chain has a single count. What it binds is unknown. The sample belongs to a study of shared clonotypes between healthy human individuals. In the study overall: Plates per donor: three CD4 naive, three CD4 memory, two CD8 naive, one CD8 memory.

Only Caucasian adults living in Nashville, Tennessee made up the donor group. Germline V gene lookup returns CDR1 SGHAT and CDR2 FQNNGV. V was cut by 0 bases and J by 0 bases, with 11 bases left in between. The CDR3 consists of 16 residues. General study results and limits: A handful of donors had around 5% of their naive CD4 clonotypes in common. Blood was the sole source, and tissue repertoires probably differ.

TCRdb's table, derived via immunoSEQ multiplex PCR, lists solely in-frame clones and lacks some. Of approximately 2.5 million clones in the sample, more than 90% were seen once. Sequencing was performed on naive CD4+ T cells sorted from blood. Subset here: CD45RA+ positively selected. The chain couples TRBV11-2 to TRBJ1-2; D is ambiguous. This sequence was found in a young man in good health. The CDR3 spells CASSLEQATSNYGYTF. The CDR3 DNA reads TGTGCCAGCAGCTTAGAACAAGCCACCTCTAACTATGGCTACACCTTC.